The 32 T cell receptor beta chains given below trace back to one sample, sequenced in a study of cytomegalovirus exposure and HLA in healthy donors. The PCR ran on 60 Vbeta and 13 Jbeta primers. Data came from immunoSEQ multiplex PCR; TCRdb stores just in-frame clones and leaves some out. The sample consists of more than 90,000 clones, approximately 81% of them appearing once. Sequenced input: PBMCs. These receptors came from a woman in her thirties or forties in good health and CMV-seropositive.

The V and J genes are TRBV5-1 and TRBJ2-1; D is ambiguous. This CDR3 has 15 amino acids. From germline, CDR1 is SGHRS and CDR2 YFSETQ. Trimming took 0 bases from V and 1 from J, leaving 8 bases between them. The CDR3 sequence is CASSLANGSYNEQFF. DNA of the CDR3: TGCGCCAGCAGCTTGGCCAACGGGTCCTACAATGAGCAGTTCTTC.

This clone was seen just once. This rearrangement joins TRBV25-1 to TRBJ2-3; TRBD2 might be the D (5 bases). The CDR3 covers 17 residues. Trimming pared 4 bases from V and 4 bases from J, leaving 21 bases between. Germline V gives CDR1 MGHDK, CDR2 SYGVNS. In DNA, the CDR3 is TGTGCCAGCAGTGGGCCGAGGCGCGGGTCATCCCCAGATACGCAGTATTTT. As protein: CASSGPRRGSSPDTQYF.

The chain uses TRBV19 and TRBJ2-7; 7 nucleotides match TRBD1. The germline CDR1 and CDR2 sequences are LNHDA and SQIVND (reference sequence). CDR3 length: 14 amino acids. The V gene end was trimmed by 3 bases and the J gene end by 2 bases; junction bases not matched to a gene: 4. CDR3 DNA sequence: TGTGCCAGTAGTATCCCGGGACAGCCCTACGAGCAGTACTTC. Residues: CASSIPGQPYEQYF.

In DNA, the CDR3 is TGCGCCAGCAGCCAAGCAGCAGGGATCAGCTATGGCTACACCTTC. Amino acid sequence: CASSQAAGISYGYTF. J is TRBJ1-2 and V is TRBV4-1; maybe TRBD1 (5 bases). This CDR3 is built from 15 residues. CDR1 and CDR2 (germline): MGHRA, YSYEKL. Trimming cost V 1 base and J 4 bases, with 13 bases left between them.

V is TRBV19 and J is TRBJ2-5, with 7 bases identical to TRBD2. This CDR3 region has 14 residues. Germline CDR1 and CDR2: LNHDA and SQIVND (reference sequence). J was trimmed by 5 bases and V by 7 bases; bases with no gene match: 10. CDR3 residues: CASTDKGREETQYF. As DNA, the CDR3 is TGTGCCAGTACCGATAAGGGGCGGGAGGAGACCCAGTACTTC.

This chain connects TRBV6-5 to TRBJ1-2, with 9 positions matching TRBD1. The CDR3 has 12 residues. In germline, CDR1 is MNHEY, CDR2 SVGAGI. Trimming at V came to 5 bases and at J to 7 bases, leaving 2 bases not matched to a gene. The CDR3 DNA reads TGTGCCAGCAGTGACAGGGGGGGTGGCTACACCTTC. It translates to CASSDRGGGYTF.

The chain uses TRBV5-4 and TRBJ2-1; TRBD2 matches at 10 bases. Germline CDR1 reads SGHNT; CDR2 reads YYREEE (reference sequence). V lost 2 bases to trimming and J lost 7 bases; unmatched junction nucleotides: 6. This CDR3 region has 15 residues. This chain's CDR3 is CASSFRTSGTNEQFF. The CDR3 DNA sequence: TGTGCCAGCAGCTTCAGGACTAGCGGAACAAATGAGCAGTTCTTC.

This sequence joins TRBV10-3 and TRBJ2-1, with TRBD2 matching over 12 bases. CDR1 and CDR2 from the germline V gene are ENHRY and SYGVKD. V shed 11 bases and J 7 bases; nucleotides not matched to a gene: 12. The CDR3 is 15 amino acids. In nucleotides, the CDR3 is TGTGCCGCCAATCGACTAGCGGGAGATTCGAATGAGCAGTTCTTC. Amino acid sequence: CAANRLAGDSNEQFF.

The rearrangement links TRBV30 to TRBJ1-1, with 9 bases lining up with TRBD1. Germline CDR1 is GTSNPN and CDR2 is SVGIG (reference sequence). This CDR3 has 13 residues. The V and J ends lost 5 bases and 5 bases, in that order; junction bases with no gene match: 6. The CDR3 region has the DNA TGTGCCTGGCTCCACAGGGGGCGTACTGAAGCTTTCTTT. Translation: CAWLHRGRTEAFF. Using reference TRBV30 and TRBJ1-1 for the parts outside the CDR3, the full variable domain is SQTIHQWPATLVQPVGSPLSLECTVEGTSNPNLYWYRQAAGRGLQLLFYSVGIGQISSEVPQNLSASRPQDRQFILSSKKLLLSDSGFYLCAWLHRGRTEAFFGQGTRLTVV.

The rearrangement joins TRBV5-4 to TRBJ2-3, with TRBD2 as a possible D gene (5 bases). CDR3 length: 15 residues. V lost 0 bases and J 2 bases, leaving 10 bases between the germline ends. The V gene's germline CDR1 is SGHNT and CDR2 YYREEE (reference sequence). CDR3 in DNA: TGTGCCAGCAGCTTGGATGGCGGGTACACAGATACGCAGTATTTT. Encoded protein: CASSLDGGYTDTQYF.

V is TRBV18 and J is TRBJ1-1, with 9 positions matching TRBD1. There are 18 residues in the CDR3. V trimming: 3 bases; J trimming: 1 base; junction bases outside the gene matches: 12. Germline CDR1 and CDR2: KGHSH and LQKENI. The CDR3 loop is CASSPNQGTGRGNTEAFF. As DNA, the CDR3 is TGTGCCAGCTCACCCAACCAGGGGACAGGGAGAGGGAACACTGAAGCTTTCTTT.

In this sample, this clone turned up a few times. The V gene is TRBV4-1, the J gene TRBJ2-5; tentatively, D is TRBD1 (5 bases). Germline CDR1 is MGHRA and CDR2 is YSYEKL. The CDR3 extends over 15 amino acids. V gave up 0 bases and J gave up 5 bases, with 13 bases separating them. The CDR3: CASSQEGEKAETQYF. The DNA of the CDR3 is TGCGCCAGCAGCCAAGAAGGGGAAAAGGCGGAGACCCAGTACTTC.

The rearrangement uses TRBV5-1 and TRBJ2-7; 7 positions agree with TRBD2. Trimming took 0 bases from V and 0 from J; bases not matched to a gene: 9. CDR1 is SGHRS and CDR2 is YFSETQ in the germline V gene. CDR3 length: 17 amino acids. The CDR3: CASSLEHLAAVSYEQYF. The CDR3 nucleotides read TGCGCCAGCAGCTTGGAGCACCTAGCGGCAGTCTCCTACGAGCAGTACTTC.

This sequence joins TRBV27 and TRBJ2-7; TRBD2 aligns across 9 bases. Germline trimming cut 4 bases from V and 1 base from J; bases unmatched to any gene: 5. CDR3 size: 15 residues. Germline V lookup: CDR1 MNHEY, CDR2 SMNVEV (reference sequence). The CDR3 region has the DNA TGTGCCAGCAGTTCTAGCGGGACCGGTTCCTACGAGCAGTACTTC. It translates to CASSSSGTGSYEQYF.

The chain carries TRBV6-1 and TRBJ2-3; TRBD2 matches 10 bases. The germline CDR1 and CDR2 sequences are MNHNS and SASEGT. V was clipped by 7 bases and J by 3 bases; unmatched bases: 7. This CDR3 comprises 15 residues. DNA of the CDR3: TGTGCCAGCACGGAGCGGGAGGGCCCTACAGATACGCAGTATTTT. Translating gives CASTEREGPTDTQYF.

This chain connects TRBV6-5 to TRBJ1-2; the match to TRBD1 covers 7 bases. Germline CDR1 is MNHEY and CDR2 is SVGAGI. V lost 5 bases, J lost 4 bases, and 10 bases stayed unmatched. The CDR3 consists of 15 residues. The CDR3 coding sequence is TGTGCCAGCAGTATAACCGGGACAGCGTCCTATGGCTACACCTTC. It specifies CASSITGTASYGYTF.

The rearrangement joins TRBV18 to TRBJ1-5, with unresolved D. This CDR3 is built from 14 residues. The ends were cut back, 0 bases at V and 4 bases at J, with 7 bases in the middle. Germline assignment: CDR1 KGHSH and CDR2 LQKENI. The CDR3 loop is CASSPPTGNQPQHF. The CDR3 DNA is TGTGCCAGCTCACCACCGACGGGGAATCAGCCCCAGCATTTT.

The rearrangement joins TRBV5-1 to TRBJ2-1; 12 bases align to TRBD1. Germline V gives CDR1 SGHRS, CDR2 YFSETQ. CDR3 size: 16 residues. V lost 7 bases and J lost 8; bases outside the gene matches: 13. CDR3 sequence reads: CASVLTGTGGADEQFF. The CDR3 DNA follows: TGCGCCAGCGTCCTAACCGGGACAGGGGGCGCAGATGAGCAGTTCTTC. Based on the CDR3 plus reference TRBV5-1 and TRBJ2-1, the full variable domain is KAGVTQTPRYLIKTRGQQVTLSCSPISGHRSVSWYQQTPGQGLQFLFEYFSETQRNKGNFPGRFSGRQFSNSRSEMNVSTLELGDSALYLCASVLTGTGGADEQFFGPGTRLTVL.

The chain recombines TRBV6-5 with TRBJ2-7, with D uncertain. V shed 8 bases and J shed 0 bases, with 11 bases lying between them. Germline V CDR1 and CDR2: MNHEY, SVGAGI. This CDR3 has 13 residues. The CDR3 loop reads CASSPRSSYEQYF. DNA for the CDR3: TGTGCCAGCTCCCCGAGAAGCTCCTACGAGCAGTACTTC.

The rearrangement uses TRBV7-9 and TRBJ1-4; weak D call: TRBD1 (6 bases). The germline V gene has CDR1 SEHNR and CDR2 FQNEAQ (reference sequence). This CDR3 contains 15 residues. The V and J ends lost 3 bases and 3 bases respectively, with 11 bases between them. The CDR3 coding sequence is TGTGCCAGCAGCTTGTCAGGGGCGGCTAATGAAAAACTGTTTTTT. It codes for CASSLSGAANEKLFF.

The chain has TRBV4-1 and TRBJ2-1; 7 bases are a match to TRBD1. CDR3 length equals 14 residues. Germline V gene lookup returns CDR1 MGHRA and CDR2 YSYEKL. With 6 bases clipped from V and 0 bases from J, the junction kept 2 bases outside the gene matches. CDR3 sequence (DNA): TGCGCCAGCAGTCGGGACAGCTCCTACAATGAGCAGTTCTTC. This codes for CASSRDSSYNEQFF.

The chain combines TRBV7-9 with TRBJ1-6, with D hard to call. The CDR3 runs 12 residues. Germline V gene sequence: CDR1 SEHNR, CDR2 FQNEAQ (reference sequence). The V and J ends lost 1 base and 12 bases respectively, with 7 bases between them. In DNA, the CDR3 is TGTGCCAGCAGCTTAGGCGGTCGACCCCTCCACTTT. It translates to CASSLGGRPLHF.

The V gene is TRBV4-1, the J gene TRBJ2-7; the match to TRBD2 covers 10 bases. Germline values: CDR1 MGHRA, CDR2 YSYEKL. CDR3 length: 17 amino acids. V shed 0 bases, J shed 5 bases, and the junction held 10 bases outside the gene matches. The CDR3 DNA reads TGCGCCAGCAGCCAAGATGCTAGCGGGAGACAAAGGAACGAGCAGTACTTC. This encodes CASSQDASGRQRNEQYF.

This sequence joins TRBV11-2 and TRBJ2-7, with a tentative D call TRBD2 (6 bases). Germline V gives CDR1 SGHAT, CDR2 FQNNGV. Trimming took off 5 bases at V and 5 bases at J, with 28 bases between the two ends. The CDR3 has 18 amino acids. CDR3 nucleotide sequence: TGTGCCAGCAGCCTCGGGGCTAGCGTATCCCTCTCGGGCGACGAGCAGTACTTC. It translates to CASSLGASVSLSGDEQYF.

This chain's CDR3 is CSVETLTGGTDTQYF. The CDR3 coding sequence is TGCAGCGTTGAGACCCTGACAGGGGGCACAGATACGCAGTATTTT. The chain employs TRBV29-1 and TRBJ2-3; TRBD1 agrees at 8 bases. Germline V gene data show CDR1 as SQVTM and CDR2 as ANQGSEA. V was pared by 3 bases and J by 1 base, with 6 bases of the junction left unmatched. There are 15 residues in the CDR3.

This chain connects TRBV6-6 to TRBJ1-2, with D tentatively TRBD1 (6 bases). The V gene lost 7 bases and the J gene lost 0 bases, with 9 bases spanning the gap. The germline V gene has CDR1 MNHNY and CDR2 SVGAGI (reference sequence). CDR3 length: 13 amino acids. The CDR3 DNA is TGTGCCAGCATGGGGGCTCCTAACTATGGCTACACCTTC. This sequence encodes CASMGAPNYGYTF.

The chain couples TRBV5-1 to TRBJ2-1; 8 positions agree with TRBD1. Germline CDR1 SGHRS, CDR2 YFSETQ. There are 15 residues in the CDR3. Unmatched junction bases numbered 15, after V lost 9 bases and J lost 7 bases. The CDR3 coding sequence is TGCGCCACCAAGACCGGGACAGGAAAATTGAATGAGCAGTTCTTC. This encodes CATKTGTGKLNEQFF.

The chain has TRBV2 and TRBJ1-2; 7 nucleotides align to TRBD1. The CDR3 covers 13 residues. Germline trimming cut 5 bases from V and 8 bases from J; bases unmatched to any gene: 8. Germline CDR1 is SNHLY and CDR2 is FYNNEI. The CDR3 spells CASSLDRALGYTF. The CDR3 DNA is TGTGCCAGCAGTCTTGACAGGGCATTGGGCTACACCTTC.

This rearrangement joins TRBV13 to TRBJ2-5; TRBD2 matches at 9 bases. V lost 5 bases to trimming and J lost 6 bases; unmatched junction nucleotides: 10. Germline loops: CDR1 PRHDT, CDR2 FYEKMQ (reference sequence). The CDR3 contains 15 residues. The CDR3, as DNA: TGTGCCAGCAGCCTGGGACTAGCCCACGGAAAGACCCAGTACTTC. Its translation is CASSLGLAHGKTQYF.

This sequence joins TRBV6-1 and TRBJ1-1; the D is unclear. The V and J ends lost 0 bases and 4 bases respectively, with 9 bases between them. The CDR3 has 14 amino acids. CDR1 is MNHNS and CDR2 is SASEGT in the germline V gene. CDR3 DNA sequence: TGTGCCAGCAGTGAAGCAGGAGGGAGCACTGAAGCTTTCTTT. This translates into CASSEAGGSTEAFF.

The chain employs TRBV6-6 and TRBJ2-6; D is possibly TRBD2 (5 bases). Germline loops: CDR1 MNHNY, CDR2 SVGAGI (reference sequence). This CDR3 is 15 amino acids long. V gave up 3 bases and J gave up 4 bases, with 10 bases separating them. The CDR3, as DNA: TGTGCCAGCAGTTATGAAGGGAGCGGGGCCAACGTCCTGACTTTC. Its translation: CASSYEGSGANVLTF.

The rearrangement joins TRBV28 to TRBJ2-7; the match to TRBD2 covers 7 bases. The J segment lost 3 bases and the V segment lost 6 bases, leaving 8 bases of the junction unmatched. The CDR3 runs to 14 residues. Germline V gene lookup returns CDR1 MDHEN and CDR2 SYDVKM. The CDR3: CASSSSGIVYEQYF. In nucleotides, the CDR3 is TGTGCCAGCAGCTCTAGCGGAATAGTCTACGAGCAGTACTTC. The variable domain in full, with the rest retrieved from reference TRBV28 and TRBJ2-7, is DVKVTQSSRYLVKRTGEKVFLECVQDMDHENMFWYRQDPGLGLRLIYFSYDVKMKEKGDIPEGYSVSREKKERFSLILESASTNQTSMYLCASSSSGIVYEQYFGPGTRLTVT.